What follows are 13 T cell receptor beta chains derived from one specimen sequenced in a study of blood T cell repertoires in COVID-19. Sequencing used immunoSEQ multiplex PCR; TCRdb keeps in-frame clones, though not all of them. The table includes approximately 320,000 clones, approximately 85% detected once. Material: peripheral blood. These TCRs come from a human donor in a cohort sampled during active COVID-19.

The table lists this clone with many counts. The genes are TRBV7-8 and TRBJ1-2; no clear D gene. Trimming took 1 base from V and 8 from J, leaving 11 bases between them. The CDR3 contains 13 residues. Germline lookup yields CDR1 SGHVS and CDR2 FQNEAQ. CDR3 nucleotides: TGTGCCAGCAGCTTAGTACGGGGAGAAGGCTACACCTTC. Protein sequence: CASSLVRGEGYTF. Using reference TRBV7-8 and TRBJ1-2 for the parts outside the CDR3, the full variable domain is GAGVSQSPRYKVAKRGQDVALRCDPISGHVSLFWYQQALGQGPEFLTYFQNEAQLDKSGLPSDRFFAERPEGSVSTLKIQRTQQEDSAVYLCASSLVRGEGYTFGSGTRLTVV.

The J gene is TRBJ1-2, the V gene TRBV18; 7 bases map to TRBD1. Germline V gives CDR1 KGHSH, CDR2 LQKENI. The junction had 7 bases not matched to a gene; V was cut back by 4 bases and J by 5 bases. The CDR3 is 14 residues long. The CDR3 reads CASSQEGAAYGYTF. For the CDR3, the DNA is TGTGCCAGCTCACAAGAGGGGGCGGCGTATGGCTACACCTTC.

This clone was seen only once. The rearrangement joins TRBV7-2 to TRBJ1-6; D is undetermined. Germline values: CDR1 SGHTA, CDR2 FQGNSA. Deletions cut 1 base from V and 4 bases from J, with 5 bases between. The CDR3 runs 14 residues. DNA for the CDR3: TGTGCCAGCAGCTTAGAGCCTTATAATTCACCCCTCCACTTT. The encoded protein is CASSLEPYNSPLHF.

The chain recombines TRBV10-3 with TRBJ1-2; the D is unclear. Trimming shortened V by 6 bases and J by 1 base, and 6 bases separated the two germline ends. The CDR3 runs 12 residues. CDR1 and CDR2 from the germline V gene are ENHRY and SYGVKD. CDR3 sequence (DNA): TGTGCCATCAGCGACAATAACTATGGCTACACCTTC. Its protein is CAISDNNYGYTF.

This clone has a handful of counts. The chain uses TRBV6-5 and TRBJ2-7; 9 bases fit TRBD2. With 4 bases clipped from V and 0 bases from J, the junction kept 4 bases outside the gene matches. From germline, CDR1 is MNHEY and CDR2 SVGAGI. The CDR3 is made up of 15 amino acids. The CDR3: CASSLAGDPSYEQYF. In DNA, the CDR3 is TGTGCCAGCAGTTTAGCGGGGGACCCCTCCTACGAGCAGTACTTC.

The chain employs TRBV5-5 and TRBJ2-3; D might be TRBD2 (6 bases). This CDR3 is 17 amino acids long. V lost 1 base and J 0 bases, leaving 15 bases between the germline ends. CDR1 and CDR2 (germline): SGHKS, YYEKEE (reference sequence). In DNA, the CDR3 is TGTGCCAGCAGCTTGAATATCGGGGGTCTTAGCACAGATACGCAGTATTTT. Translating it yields CASSLNIGGLSTDTQYF.

The CDR3 DNA sequence: TGCGCCAGCAGCTTGTATGGAACAGGCTACGAGCAGTACTTC. Protein sequence: CASSLYGTGYEQYF. The chain carries TRBV5-1 and TRBJ2-7, with D tentatively TRBD1 (5 bases). The CDR3 totals 14 residues. The V end lost 1 base, the J end lost 3 bases, and 11 bases lay between the germline ends. The germline gives CDR1 SGHRS, CDR2 YFSETQ.

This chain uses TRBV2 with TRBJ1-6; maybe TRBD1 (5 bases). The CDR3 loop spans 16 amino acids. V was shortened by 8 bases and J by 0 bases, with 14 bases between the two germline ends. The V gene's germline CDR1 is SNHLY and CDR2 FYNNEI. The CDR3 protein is CASLRQRTSYNSPLHF. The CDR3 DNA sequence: TGTGCCAGCCTAAGACAGAGGACCTCCTATAATTCACCCCTCCACTTT.

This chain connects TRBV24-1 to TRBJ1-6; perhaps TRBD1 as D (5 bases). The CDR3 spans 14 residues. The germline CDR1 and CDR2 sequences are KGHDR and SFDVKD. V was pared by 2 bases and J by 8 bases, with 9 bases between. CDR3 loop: CATSDSRGDSPLHF. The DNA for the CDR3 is TGTGCCACCAGTGATTCTCGGGGGGATTCACCCCTCCACTTT.

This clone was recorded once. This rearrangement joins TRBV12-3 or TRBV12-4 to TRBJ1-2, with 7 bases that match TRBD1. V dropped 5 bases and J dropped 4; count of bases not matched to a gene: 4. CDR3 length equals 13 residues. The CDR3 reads CASSPRDSYGYTF. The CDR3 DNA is TGTGCCAGCAGTCCACGGGACAGCTATGGCTACACCTTC.

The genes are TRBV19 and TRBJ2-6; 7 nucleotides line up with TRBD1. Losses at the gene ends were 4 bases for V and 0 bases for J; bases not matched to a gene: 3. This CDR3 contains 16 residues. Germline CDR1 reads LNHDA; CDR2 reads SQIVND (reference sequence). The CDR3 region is CASSRDRISGANVLTF. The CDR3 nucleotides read TGTGCCAGTAGTAGGGACAGAATCTCTGGGGCCAACGTCCTGACTTTC.

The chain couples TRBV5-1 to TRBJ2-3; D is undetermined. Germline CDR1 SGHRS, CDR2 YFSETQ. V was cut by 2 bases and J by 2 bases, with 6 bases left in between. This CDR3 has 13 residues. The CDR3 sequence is CASSFSITDTQYF. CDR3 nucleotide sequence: TGCGCCAGCAGCTTTTCAATCACAGATACGCAGTATTTT.

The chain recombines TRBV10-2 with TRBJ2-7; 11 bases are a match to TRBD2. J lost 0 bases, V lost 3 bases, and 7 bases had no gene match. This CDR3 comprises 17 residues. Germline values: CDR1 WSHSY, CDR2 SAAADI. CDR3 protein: CASSEASGGPSSYEQYF. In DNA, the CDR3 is TGCGCCAGCAGTGAAGCTAGCGGGGGGCCGAGCTCCTACGAGCAGTACTTC.